This passage covers 24 T cell receptor beta chains from one sample sequenced in a study of cytomegalovirus exposure and HLA in healthy donors. PCR involved 60 Vbeta and 13 Jbeta primers. Sequenced by immunoSEQ multiplex PCR; TCRdb stores in-frame clones only, minus some. The sample carries more than 110,000 clones, 73% recorded once. Sequenced: PBMCs. The receptors stem from a woman in her thirties or forties in good health and CMV-seronegative.

This clone was picked up a small number of times. V is TRBV9 and J is TRBJ1-1; D is unclear. The CDR3 totals 13 residues. Germline values: CDR1 SGDLS, CDR2 YYNGEE. Trimming removed 0 bases from V and 7 bases from J, with 10 bases in between. CDR3 DNA: TGTGCCAGCAGCGTAGGGACTTCGGGTGAAGCTTTCTTT. Translated: CASSVGTSGEAFF.

The genes are TRBV5-5 and TRBJ2-2; 7 nucleotides line up with TRBD1. Trimming took 2 bases from V and 1 from J; bases not matched to a gene: 2. Germline V CDR1 and CDR2: SGHKS, YYEKEE (reference sequence). The CDR3 contains 15 residues. The CDR3 DNA follows: TGTGCCAGCAGCTTTACAGGGGAGAACACCGGGGAGCTGTTTTTT. It codes for CASSFTGENTGELFF.

The table lists this clone with a few counts. The chain uses TRBV6-1 and TRBJ1-1; 10 nucleotides line up with TRBD1. CDR1 and CDR2 (germline): MNHNS, SASEGT. The CDR3 is 16 amino acids. Losses at the gene ends were 3 bases for V and 5 bases for J; bases not matched to a gene: 9. The CDR3 coding sequence is TGTGCCAGCAGTGACCTCCCGGGACAGGGGAGGACTGAAGCTTTCTTT. It specifies CASSDLPGQGRTEAFF.

This chain links TRBV4-3 with TRBJ2-1; D is ambiguous. Trimming shortened V by 1 base and J by 6 bases, and 10 bases separated the two germline ends. The CDR3 has 14 residues. CDR1 and CDR2 from the germline V gene are LGHNA and YSLEER. This CDR3 is CASSQVMGRNEQFF. The CDR3 DNA is TGCGCCAGCAGCCAAGTAATGGGCCGCAATGAGCAGTTCTTC.

This clone came up a few times. The rearrangement links TRBV7-3 to TRBJ1-2; 10 bases map to TRBD1. The CDR3 spans 17 residues. Germline CDR1 is SGHTA and CDR2 is FQGTGA. Trimming removed 5 bases from V and 7 bases from J; junction bases left unmatched: 16. The CDR3 nucleotides are TGTGCCAGCAGCGCGACAGGGGGCCCTCGTTTCGGGAGTGGCTACACCTTC. Its translation is CASSATGGPRFGSGYTF.

This clone was observed a handful of times. The junction shows a germline mismatch at one end, possibly a read error. The V and J genes are TRBV7-9 and TRBJ1-3, with D unresolved. The CDR3 contains 11 residues. In germline, CDR1 is SEHNR, CDR2 FQNEAQ (reference sequence). The CDR3 nucleotides are TGTGCCAGCAGCCAGCGCCCGGAGTTACATTTT. This sequence encodes CASSQRPELHF.

This chain connects TRBV7-9 to TRBJ1-1; the D gene is possibly TRBD1 (6 bases). This CDR3 has 16 residues. Germline CDR1 is SEHNR and CDR2 is FQNEAQ (reference sequence). The V end lost 4 bases, the J end lost 2 bases, and 17 bases lay between the germline ends. This CDR3 is CASSSRTATGNTEAFF. The CDR3 nucleotides read TGTGCCAGCAGCTCCAGGACAGCTACGGGAAACACTGAAGCTTTCTTT.

This clone was detected only a few times. The gene calls are TRBV4-3 and TRBJ1-6; 7 bases are shared with TRBD1. Unmatched junction bases numbered 2, after V lost 3 bases and J lost 6 bases. Looked up from germline, CDR1 is LGHNA and CDR2 is YSLEER. This CDR3 comprises 14 residues. Here the CDR3 reads CASSHGTANSPLHF. CDR3 in DNA: TGCGCCAGCAGCCACGGGACAGCTAATTCACCCCTCCACTTT.

This CDR3 is CAIRGDTPGTDTQYF. DNA for the CDR3: TGTGCCATCAGGGGGGACACCCCAGGTACAGATACGCAGTATTTT. The chain joins TRBV10-3 to TRBJ2-3, with D perhaps TRBD1 (6 bases). Deletions cut 6 bases from V and 3 bases from J, with 16 bases between. The CDR3 totals 15 residues. CDR1 and CDR2 (germline): ENHRY, SYGVKD.

This rearrangement joins TRBV6-1 to TRBJ2-1; D gene unclear. V lost 4 bases and J lost 8, with 15 bases in between. This CDR3 is built from 14 residues. Looked up from germline, CDR1 is MNHNS and CDR2 is SASEGT. CDR3: CASSVYLGTDEQFF. The DNA of the CDR3 is TGTGCCAGCAGTGTATACCTGGGCACGGATGAGCAGTTCTTC.

This clone was counted between two and nine times. The chain has TRBV2 and TRBJ1-1, with D perhaps matching TRBD1 (5 bases). The CDR3 has 11 residues. CDR1 and CDR2 from the germline V gene are SNHLY and FYNNEI. V was shortened by 8 bases and J by 5 bases, with 9 bases between the two germline ends. Here the CDR3 reads CASQSGTEAFF. The DNA of the CDR3 is TGTGCCAGCCAGTCAGGGACTGAAGCTTTCTTT.

This sequence joins TRBV27 and TRBJ1-2; tentatively, D is TRBD1 (5 bases). The CDR3 has 14 amino acids. Germline CDR1 and CDR2: MNHEY and SMNVEV (reference sequence). Trimming took off 4 bases at V and 5 bases at J, with 14 bases between the two ends. CDR3 in amino acids: CASSSNTGGYGYTF. CDR3 nucleotides: TGTGCCAGCAGTTCCAATACAGGTGGATATGGCTACACCTTC.

The V gene is TRBV5-1, the J gene TRBJ2-5; D uncertain. The ends were cut back, 1 base at V and 3 bases at J, with 22 bases in the middle. The CDR3 spans 18 residues. The germline gives CDR1 SGHRS, CDR2 YFSETQ. Written as DNA, the CDR3 is TGCGCCAGCAGCTTGTGGCCAAGTGAGGCCGATAGAGAAGAGACCCAGTACTTC. It codes for CASSLWPSEADREETQYF.

This rearrangement joins TRBV11-2 to TRBJ2-7, with 9 positions matching TRBD2. CDR1 and CDR2 (germline): SGHAT, FQNNGV. The CDR3 length is 14 residues. J was trimmed by 5 bases and V by 4 bases; bases with no gene match: 6. The CDR3 nucleotides read TGTGCCAGCAGCTGGGCGGGGGGGCCGGACGAGCAGTACTTC. This codes for CASSWAGGPDEQYF.

CDR3 loop: CASSGGVHTGELFF. In nucleotides, the CDR3 is TGTGCCAGCAGCGGGGGGGTGCACACCGGGGAGCTGTTTTTT. J is TRBJ2-2 and V is TRBV9; D possibly corresponds to TRBD2 (6 bases). Germline-derived CDR1 and CDR2 are SGDLS and YYNGEE. V lost 3 bases to trimming and J lost 3 bases, with 9 bases between them. The CDR3 has 14 residues.

V usage is TRBV11-2 and J usage is TRBJ2-7, with a possible D match to TRBD2 (5 bases). The CDR3 runs to 15 residues. Trimming stripped 5 bases from V and 0 bases from J, with 14 bases between. CDR1 and CDR2 from the germline V gene are SGHAT and FQNNGV. Here the CDR3 reads CASSPAGGNSYEQYV. The DNA for the CDR3 is TGTGCCAGCAGCCCGGCGGGCGGTAACTCCTACGAGCAGTACGTC.

The chain uses TRBV5-4 and TRBJ1-2; 8 bases agree with TRBD1. Unmatched junction bases numbered 5, after V lost 0 bases and J lost 4 bases. The germline CDR1 and CDR2 sequences are SGHNT and YYREEE (reference sequence). This CDR3 has 15 amino acids. This CDR3 is CASSLAGGAFYGYTF. The CDR3 DNA follows: TGTGCCAGCAGCTTGGCAGGGGGCGCTTTCTATGGCTACACCTTC.

This clone has at least ten counts. This sequence joins TRBV2 and TRBJ2-4, with 10 bases that match TRBD1. The CDR3 extends over 12 amino acids. The V segment lost 8 bases and the J segment 16 bases; nucleotides outside the gene matches: 11. Germline V CDR1 and CDR2: SNHLY, FYNNEI. The CDR3 DNA sequence: TGTGCCAGCCAGGGGACAGGGGATGCGTTCTACTTC. Translation gives CASQGTGDAFYF.

V is TRBV18 and J is TRBJ2-3; D may be TRBD1 (5 bases). CDR1 is KGHSH and CDR2 is LQKENI in the germline V gene. The CDR3 loop spans 15 amino acids. Trimming stripped 3 bases from V and 0 bases from J, with 10 bases between. This chain's CDR3 is CASSPTTASTDTQYF. The CDR3 bases are TGTGCCAGCTCACCGACGACAGCTAGCACAGATACGCAGTATTTT.

The chain carries TRBV6-6 and TRBJ1-1; 10 bases are shared with TRBD1. This CDR3 is built from 15 residues. V trimming: 6 bases; J trimming: 0 bases; junction bases outside the gene matches: 4. Germline-derived CDR1 and CDR2 are MNHNY and SVGAGI (reference sequence). The CDR3: CASSDRGPMNTEAFF. The CDR3 region has the DNA TGTGCCAGCAGCGACAGGGGGCCGATGAACACTGAAGCTTTCTTT.

V is TRBV9 and J is TRBJ1-2; maybe TRBD1 (6 bases). CDR1 is SGDLS, CDR2 YYNGEE, per germline. The CDR3 consists of 15 residues. The V gene lost 3 bases and the J gene lost 5 bases, with 17 bases spanning the gap. The DNA of the CDR3 is TGTGCCAGCAGCGCCTCCGCAGGGGTTGGTTATGGCTACACCTTC. Its protein is CASSASAGVGYGYTF.

The V gene is TRBV19, the J gene TRBJ1-4; D gene unclear. Germline CDR1 LNHDA, CDR2 SQIVND (reference sequence). V was shortened by 0 bases and J by 6 bases, with 5 bases between the two germline ends. The CDR3 runs to 13 residues. The DNA for the CDR3 is TGTGCCAGTAGTATAGATCAGGATGAAAAACTGTTTTTT. Its translation: CASSIDQDEKLFF.

The chain carries TRBV28 and TRBJ1-2; maybe TRBD1 (6 bases). V lost 4 bases and J 8 bases, leaving 17 bases between the germline ends. Germline lookup yields CDR1 MDHEN and CDR2 SYDVKM. The CDR3 extends over 14 amino acids. The CDR3 DNA follows: TGTGCCAGCAGTTACAGGGATGGGGTTGAGGGCTACACCTTC. This sequence encodes CASSYRDGVEGYTF.

J is TRBJ2-7 and V is TRBV27; 9 bases map to TRBD1. Per the germline V gene, CDR1 is MNHEY and CDR2 is SMNVEV (reference sequence). The CDR3 consists of 17 residues. V shed 0 bases, J shed 1 base, and the junction held 7 bases outside the gene matches. In DNA, the CDR3 is TGTGCCAGCAGTTTATCAAATCCGGGACAGGGATCCTACGAGCAGTACTTC. Residues: CASSLSNPGQGSYEQYF.